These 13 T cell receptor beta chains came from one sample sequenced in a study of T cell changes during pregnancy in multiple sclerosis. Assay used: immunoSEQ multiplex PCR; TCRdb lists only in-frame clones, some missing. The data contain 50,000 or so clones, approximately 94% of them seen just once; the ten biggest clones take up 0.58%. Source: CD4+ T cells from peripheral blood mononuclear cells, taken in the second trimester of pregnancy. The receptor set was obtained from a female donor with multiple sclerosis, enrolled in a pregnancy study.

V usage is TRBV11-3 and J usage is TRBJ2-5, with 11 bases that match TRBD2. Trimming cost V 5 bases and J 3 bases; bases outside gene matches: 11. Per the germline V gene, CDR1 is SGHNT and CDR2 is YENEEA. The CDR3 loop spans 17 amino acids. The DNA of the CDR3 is TGTGCCAGCAGCGCGGGCCTAGCGGGGGGTGGGGAAGAGACCCAGTACTTC. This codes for CASSAGLAGGGEETQYF.

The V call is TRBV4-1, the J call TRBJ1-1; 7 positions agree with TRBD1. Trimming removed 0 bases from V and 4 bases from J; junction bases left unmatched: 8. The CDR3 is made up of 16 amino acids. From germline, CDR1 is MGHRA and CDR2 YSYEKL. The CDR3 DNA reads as TGCGCCAGCAGCCAAGAGGGGGGACAGAGGCCCACTGAAGCTTTCTTT. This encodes CASSQEGGQRPTEAFF.

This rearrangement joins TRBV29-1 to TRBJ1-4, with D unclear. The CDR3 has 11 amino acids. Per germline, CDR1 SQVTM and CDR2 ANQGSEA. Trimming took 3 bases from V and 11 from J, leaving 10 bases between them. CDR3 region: CSVEGGLKLFF. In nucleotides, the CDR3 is TGCAGCGTTGAGGGTGGACTGAAACTGTTTTTT. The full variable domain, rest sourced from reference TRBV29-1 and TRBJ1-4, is SAVISQKPSRDICQRGTSLTIQCQVDSQVTMMFWYRQQPGQSLTLIATANQGSEATYESGFVIDKFPISRPNLTFSTLTVSNMSPEDSSIYLCSVEGGLKLFFGSGTQLSVL.

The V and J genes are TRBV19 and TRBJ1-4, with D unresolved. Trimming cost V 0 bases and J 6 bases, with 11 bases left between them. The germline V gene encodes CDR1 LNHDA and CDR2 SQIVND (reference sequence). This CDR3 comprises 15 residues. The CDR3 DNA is TGTGCCAGTAGTATAGAAGGTGACACGGATGAAAAACTGTTTTTT. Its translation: CASSIEGDTDEKLFF.

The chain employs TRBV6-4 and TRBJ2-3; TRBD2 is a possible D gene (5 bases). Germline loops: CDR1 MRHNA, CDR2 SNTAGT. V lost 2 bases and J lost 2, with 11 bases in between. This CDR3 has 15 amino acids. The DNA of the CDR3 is TGTGCCAGCAGTGACGAGCCGGGAAACACAGATACGCAGTATTTT. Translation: CASSDEPGNTDTQYF.

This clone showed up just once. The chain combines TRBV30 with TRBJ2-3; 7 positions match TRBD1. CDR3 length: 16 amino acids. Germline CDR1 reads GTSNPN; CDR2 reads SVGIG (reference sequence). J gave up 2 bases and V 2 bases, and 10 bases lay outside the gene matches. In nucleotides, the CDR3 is TGTGCCTGGAGTCATCATCAGACAGGGATCACAGATACGCAGTATTTT. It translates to CAWSHHQTGITDTQYF. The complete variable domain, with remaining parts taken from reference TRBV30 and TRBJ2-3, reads SQTIHQWPATLVQPVGSPLSLECTVEGTSNPNLYWYRQAAGRGLQLLFYSVGIGQISSEVPQNLSASRPQDRQFILSSKKLLLSDSGFYLCAWSHHQTGITDTQYFGPGTRLTVL.

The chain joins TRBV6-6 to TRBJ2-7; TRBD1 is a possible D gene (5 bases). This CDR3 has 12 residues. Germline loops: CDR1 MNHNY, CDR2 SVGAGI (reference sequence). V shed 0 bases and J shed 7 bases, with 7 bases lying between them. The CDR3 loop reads CASSYSQVEQYF. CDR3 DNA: TGTGCCAGCAGTTACTCACAGGTAGAGCAGTACTTC.

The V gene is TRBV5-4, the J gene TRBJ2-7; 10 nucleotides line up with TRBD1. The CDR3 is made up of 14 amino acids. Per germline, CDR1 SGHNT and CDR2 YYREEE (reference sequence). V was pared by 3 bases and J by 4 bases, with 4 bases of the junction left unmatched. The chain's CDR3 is CASSWGGQGYEQYF. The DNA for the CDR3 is TGTGCCAGCAGCTGGGGGGGACAGGGGTACGAGCAGTACTTC.

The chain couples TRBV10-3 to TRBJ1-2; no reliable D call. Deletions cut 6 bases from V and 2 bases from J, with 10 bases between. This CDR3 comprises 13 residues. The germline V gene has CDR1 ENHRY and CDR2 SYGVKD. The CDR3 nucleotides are TGTGCCATCAGAGGAGATACAAACTATGGCTACACCTTC. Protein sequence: CAIRGDTNYGYTF.

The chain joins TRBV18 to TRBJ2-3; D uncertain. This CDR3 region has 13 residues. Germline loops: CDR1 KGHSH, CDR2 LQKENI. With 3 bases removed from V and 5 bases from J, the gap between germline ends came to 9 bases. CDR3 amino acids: CASSPPAGDTQYF. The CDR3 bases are TGTGCCAGCTCACCGCCGGCAGGAGATACGCAGTATTTT.

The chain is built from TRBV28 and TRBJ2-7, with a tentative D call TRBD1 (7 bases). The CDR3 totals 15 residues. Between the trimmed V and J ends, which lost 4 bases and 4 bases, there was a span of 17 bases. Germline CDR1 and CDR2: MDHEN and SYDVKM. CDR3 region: CASSSSNRGLYEQYF. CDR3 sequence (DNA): TGTGCCAGCAGTTCTTCAAACAGGGGACTTTACGAGCAGTACTTC.

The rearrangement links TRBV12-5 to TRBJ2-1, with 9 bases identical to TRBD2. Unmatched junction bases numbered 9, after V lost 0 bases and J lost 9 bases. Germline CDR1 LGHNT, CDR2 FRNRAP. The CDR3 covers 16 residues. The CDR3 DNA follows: TGTGCTAGTGGTTTGGTACGTGCGGGGGGGCCCGGTGAGCAGTTCTTC. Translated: CASGLVRAGGPGEQFF.

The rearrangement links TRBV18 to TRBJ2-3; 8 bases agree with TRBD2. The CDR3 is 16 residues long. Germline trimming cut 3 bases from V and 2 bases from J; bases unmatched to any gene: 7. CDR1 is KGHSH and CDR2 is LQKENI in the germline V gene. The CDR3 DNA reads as TGTGCCAGCTCACCTCTGGCGGGGGGCTACACAGATACGCAGTATTTT. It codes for CASSPLAGGYTDTQYF.